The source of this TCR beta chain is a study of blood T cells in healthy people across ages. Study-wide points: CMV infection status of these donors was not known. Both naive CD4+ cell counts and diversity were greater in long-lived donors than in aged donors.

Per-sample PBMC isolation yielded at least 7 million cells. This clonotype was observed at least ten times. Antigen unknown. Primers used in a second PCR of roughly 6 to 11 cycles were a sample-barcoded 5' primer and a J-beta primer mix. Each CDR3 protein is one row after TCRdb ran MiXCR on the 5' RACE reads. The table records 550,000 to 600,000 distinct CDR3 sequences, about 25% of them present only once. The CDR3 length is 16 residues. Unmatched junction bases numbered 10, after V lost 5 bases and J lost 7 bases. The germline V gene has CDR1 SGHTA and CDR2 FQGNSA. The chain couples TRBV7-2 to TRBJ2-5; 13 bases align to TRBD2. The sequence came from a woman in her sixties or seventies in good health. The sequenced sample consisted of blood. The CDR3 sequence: CASSLGLAGAQGTQYF. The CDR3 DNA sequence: TGTGCCAGCAGCCTCGGACTAGCGGGGGCACAGGGGACCCAGTACTTC. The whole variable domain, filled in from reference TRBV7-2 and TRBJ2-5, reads GAGVSQSPSNKVTEKGKDVELRCDPISGHTALYWYRQSLGQGLEFLIYFQGNSAPDKSGLPSDRFSAERTGGSVSTLTIQRTQQEDSAVYLCASSLGLAGAQGTQYFGPGTRLLVL.